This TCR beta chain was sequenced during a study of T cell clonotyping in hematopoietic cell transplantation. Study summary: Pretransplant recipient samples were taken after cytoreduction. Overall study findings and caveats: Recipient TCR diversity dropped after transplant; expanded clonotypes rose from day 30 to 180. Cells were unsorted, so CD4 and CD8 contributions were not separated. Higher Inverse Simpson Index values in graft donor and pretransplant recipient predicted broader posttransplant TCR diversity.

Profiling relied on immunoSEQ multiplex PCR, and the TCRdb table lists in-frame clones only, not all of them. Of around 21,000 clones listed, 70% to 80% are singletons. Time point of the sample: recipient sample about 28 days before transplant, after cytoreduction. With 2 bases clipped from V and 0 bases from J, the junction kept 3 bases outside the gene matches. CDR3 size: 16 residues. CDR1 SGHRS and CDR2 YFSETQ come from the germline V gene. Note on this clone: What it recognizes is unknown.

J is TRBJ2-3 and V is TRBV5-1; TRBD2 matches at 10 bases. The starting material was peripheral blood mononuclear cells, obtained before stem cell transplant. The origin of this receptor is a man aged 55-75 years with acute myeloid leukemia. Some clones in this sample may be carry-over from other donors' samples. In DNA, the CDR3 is TGCGCCAGCAGCTTTCTAGCGGGGGCTAGCACAGATACGCAGTATTTT. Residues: CASSFLAGASTDTQYF.